These 10 T cell receptor beta chains came from one sample sequenced in a study of spatial heterogeneity in lung cancer. Each CDR3 protein is one row after TCRdb ran MiXCR on the 5' RACE reads. Of 9,500 to 10,000 distinct CDR3 sequences listed, approximately 5.8% are singletons. As for time point: sample taken at primary tumor resection. Their antigens are not known. Regarding the study as a whole: Expanded intratumoral alpha and beta TCR counts tracked tumor mutation counts.

The sample consisted of lung tumor tissue, taken at surgery. These receptors were obtained from a male donor with early-stage non-small cell lung cancer.

The table lists this clonotype with many counts. This beta chain is off target for a library built for alpha chains, so its abundance means little. The V call is TRBV12-3 or TRBV12-4, the J call TRBJ1-1; D unresolved. Trimming took off 6 bases at V and 11 bases at J, with 16 bases between the two ends. CDR3 length equals 12 residues. The CDR3 DNA reads as TGTGCCAGCAGCCCTACAGAGTTAAAGGCTTTCTTT. Amino acid sequence: CASSPTELKAFF.

This clonotype was observed a handful of times. With the library built for alpha chains, this beta chain is off target and its frequency is not meaningful. The rearrangement uses TRBV27 and TRBJ2-7; D perhaps matches TRBD2 (6 bases). Per germline, CDR1 MNHEY and CDR2 SMNVEV (reference sequence). The V end lost 5 bases, the J end lost 1 base, and 15 bases lay between the germline ends. This CDR3 contains 15 residues. The CDR3, as DNA: TGTGCCAGCAGTCTAACGGGAGTAAGGTCCTACGAGCAGTACTTC. Protein product: CASSLTGVRSYEQYF.

This clonotype has at least ten counts. This beta chain represents an off-target read in a library built for alpha chains; its size is of limited meaning. The J gene is TRBJ2-2, the V gene TRBV6-6; D possibly corresponds to TRBD1 (5 bases). Per the germline V gene, CDR1 is MNHNY and CDR2 is SVGAGI (reference sequence). This CDR3 comprises 11 residues. V was clipped by 6 bases and J by 8 bases, with 7 bases between them. CDR3 residues: CASRRTGELFF. In DNA, the CDR3 is TGTGCCAGCAGAAGGACAGGGGAGCTGTTTTTT.

This clonotype was found many times. Little can be read into the size of this beta chain, an off-target read in a library designed for alpha chains. The CDR3: CATRDRDGYGYTF. The CDR3 nucleotides are TGTGCCACCAGAGACAGGGATGGCTATGGCTACACCTTC. The chain links TRBV24-1 to TRBJ1-2; 7 positions agree with TRBD1. J gave up 4 bases and V 7 bases, and 5 bases lay outside the gene matches. Germline V gene lookup returns CDR1 KGHDR and CDR2 SFDVKD. This CDR3 is built from 13 residues.

This clonotype was seen repeatedly, ten times or more. The library was prepared for alpha chains; this beta chain is a stray read, so its frequency means little. The genes are TRBV5-1 and TRBJ2-5; D remains unclear. Germline V gene data show CDR1 as SGHRS and CDR2 as YFSETQ. V lost 4 bases and J lost 10, with 14 bases in between. The CDR3 totals 12 residues. CDR3 in amino acids: CASSVGSGGQYF. The CDR3 DNA reads as TGCGCCAGCAGCGTCGGGTCCGGCGGCCAGTACTTC.

The table lists this clonotype with many counts. As an off-target read in a library built for alpha chains, this beta chain has a frequency of little significance. The chain carries TRBV6-1 and TRBJ2-1; D ambiguous. The CDR3 length is 14 residues. Germline lookup yields CDR1 MNHNS and CDR2 SASEGT. Trimming stripped 4 bases from V and 6 bases from J, with 13 bases between. CDR3 protein: CASSGLLFINEQFF. CDR3 nucleotides: TGTGCCAGCAGTGGGCTCCTATTCATCAATGAGCAGTTCTTC.

In this sample, this clonotype turned up many times. Little can be read into the size of this beta chain, an off-target read in a library designed for alpha chains. The chain is built from TRBV19 and TRBJ2-1; 11 bases line up with TRBD2. The CDR3 extends over 14 amino acids. V trimming: 6 bases; J trimming: 6 bases; junction bases outside the gene matches: 4. Germline V gives CDR1 LNHDA, CDR2 SQIVND (reference sequence). In DNA form, the CDR3 reads TGTGCCAGTAGGGTCCTAGCGGGAGGCAATGAGCAGTTCTTC. This gives the protein CASRVLAGGNEQFF.

This clonotype was recorded many times. This beta chain represents an off-target read in a library built for alpha chains; its size is of limited meaning. The chain uses TRBV20-1 and TRBJ1-2; 12 bases line up with TRBD1. The germline gives CDR1 DFQATT, CDR2 SNEGSKA (reference sequence). V lost 5 bases and J lost 7; bases outside the gene matches: 11. CDR3 length equals 15 residues. CDR3 residues: CSADYTGTGGSGYTF. The CDR3 region has the DNA TGCAGTGCTGATTATACCGGGACAGGGGGCTCTGGCTACACCTTC.

This clonotype was observed many times. This beta chain appears as a stray read in a library generated for alpha chains; its size is not informative. The chain's CDR3 is CASSIAITTEAFF. For the CDR3, the DNA is TGTGCCAGTAGTATAGCGATCACAACTGAAGCTTTCTTT. The J gene is TRBJ1-1, the V gene TRBV19; D remains unclear. Germline CDR1 and CDR2: LNHDA and SQIVND (reference sequence). Trimming removed 1 base from V and 5 bases from J, with 8 bases in between. The length of the CDR3 is 13 residues.

This clonotype was found many times. Since it is a stray read in a library aimed at alpha chains, this beta chain has a size that is not meaningful. The genes are TRBV4-1 and TRBJ2-1, with D perhaps matching TRBD2 (6 bases). CDR3 size: 13 residues. V lost 2 bases and J lost 8, with 10 bases in between. Germline V lookup: CDR1 MGHRA, CDR2 YSYEKL. The CDR3 region is CASSQRGLYEQFF. For the CDR3, the DNA is TGCGCCAGCAGCCAACGGGGACTTTATGAGCAGTTCTTC.